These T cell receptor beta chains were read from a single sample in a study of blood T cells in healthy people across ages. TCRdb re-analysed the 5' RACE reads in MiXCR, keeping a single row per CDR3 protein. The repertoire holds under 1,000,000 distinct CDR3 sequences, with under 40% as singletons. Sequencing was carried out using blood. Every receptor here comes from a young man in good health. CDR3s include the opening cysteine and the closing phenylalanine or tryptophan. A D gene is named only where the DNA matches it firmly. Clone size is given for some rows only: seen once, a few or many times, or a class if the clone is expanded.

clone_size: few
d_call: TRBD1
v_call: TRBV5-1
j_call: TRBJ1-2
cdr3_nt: TGCGCCAGCAGCTTGGTGTTGGAGGGGGCATCAGGCTACACCTTC
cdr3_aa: CASSLVLEGASGYTF

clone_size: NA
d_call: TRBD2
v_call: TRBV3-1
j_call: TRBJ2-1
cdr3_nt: TGTGCCAGCAGACTTCTAGCGGGGGAATACAATGAGCAGTTCTTC
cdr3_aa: CASRLLAGEYNEQFF

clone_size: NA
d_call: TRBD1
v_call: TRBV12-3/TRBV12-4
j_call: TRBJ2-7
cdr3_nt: TGTGCCAGCAGAACCGGGACAGGGGGCTCCGAGCAGTACTTC
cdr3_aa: CASRTGTGGSEQYF

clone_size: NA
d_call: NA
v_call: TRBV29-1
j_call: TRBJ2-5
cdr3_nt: TGCGGCGTTGAAAAGGGACGAACATTACAAGAGACCCAGTACTTC
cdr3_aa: CGVEKGRTLQETQYF

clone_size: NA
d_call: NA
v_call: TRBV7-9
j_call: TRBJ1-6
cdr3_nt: TGTGCCAGCAGCTTACCAACAGATAATTCACCCCTCCACTTT
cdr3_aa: CASSLPTDNSPLHF

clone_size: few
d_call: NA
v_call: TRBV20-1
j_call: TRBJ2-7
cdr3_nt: TGCAGTGCTAGAGATTCGGGGGCCTACAATGAGCAGTACTTC
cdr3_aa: CSARDSGAYNEQYF

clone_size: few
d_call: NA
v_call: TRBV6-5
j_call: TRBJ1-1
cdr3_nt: TGTGCCAGCAGTTACGACAGGCGGGCGGACACTGAAGCTTTCTTT
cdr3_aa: CASSYDRRADTEAFF

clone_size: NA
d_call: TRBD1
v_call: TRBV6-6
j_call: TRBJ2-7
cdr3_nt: TGTGCCAGCAGTCGACAGGGTGCATCCTACAATGAGCAGTACTTC
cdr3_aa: CASSRQGASYNEQYF

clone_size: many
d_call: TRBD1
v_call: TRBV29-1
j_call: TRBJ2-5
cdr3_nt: TGCAGCGTTGAAGATGACAGGGTCGAAGAGACCCAGTACTTC
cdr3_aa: CSVEDDRVEETQYF

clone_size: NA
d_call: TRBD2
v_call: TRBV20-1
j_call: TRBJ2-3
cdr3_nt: TGCAGTGCTTCCCCTAGCGGGGGGCCCACAGATACGCAGTATTTT
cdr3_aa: CSASPSGGPTDTQYF

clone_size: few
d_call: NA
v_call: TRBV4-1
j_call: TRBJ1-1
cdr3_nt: TGCGCCAGCAGCCAAGAAGACCCAATGAACACTGAAGCTTTCTTT
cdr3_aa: CASSQEDPMNTEAFF

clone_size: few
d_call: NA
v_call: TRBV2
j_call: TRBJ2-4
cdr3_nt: TGTGCCAGCAGGGTAGCCAAAAACATTCAGTACTTC
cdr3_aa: CASRVAKNIQYF

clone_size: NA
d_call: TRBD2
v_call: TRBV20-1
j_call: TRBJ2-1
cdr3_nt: TGCAGTGCTGCACCGGGACTAGCGGGGGTTTCCTACAATGAGCAGTTCTTC
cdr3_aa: CSAAPGLAGVSYNEQFF

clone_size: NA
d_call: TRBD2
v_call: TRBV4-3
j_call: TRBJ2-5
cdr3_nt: TGCGCCAGTAGCCAAGATACGGGGGGGTTCGTGAAGACCCAGTACTTC
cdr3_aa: CASSQDTGGFVKTQYF

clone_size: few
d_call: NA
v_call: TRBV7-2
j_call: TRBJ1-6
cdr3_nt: TGTGCCAGCAGCTTAGGAGTAGGGCCACCCCTCCACTTT
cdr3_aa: CASSLGVGPPLHF

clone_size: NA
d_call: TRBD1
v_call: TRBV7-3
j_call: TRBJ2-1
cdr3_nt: TGTGCCAGCAGCTCTACAGGGGGTAGAGACAATGAGCAGTTCTTC
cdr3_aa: CASSSTGGRDNEQFF

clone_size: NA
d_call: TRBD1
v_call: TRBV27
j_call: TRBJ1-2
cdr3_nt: TGTGCCGGCAGTCATGGGACAGAGGGCTACACCTTC
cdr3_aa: CAGSHGTEGYTF

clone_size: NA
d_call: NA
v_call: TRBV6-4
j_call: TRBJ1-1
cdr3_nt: TGTGCCAGCAGTGACTCGGGGGGGGAAGCGTTCCCTGAAGCTTTCTTT
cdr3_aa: CASSDSGGEAFPEAFF

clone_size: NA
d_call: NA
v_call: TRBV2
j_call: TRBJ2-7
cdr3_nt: TGTGCCAGCAGGCCTAGCGTCTACAATGAGCAGTACTTC
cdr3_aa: CASRPSVYNEQYF

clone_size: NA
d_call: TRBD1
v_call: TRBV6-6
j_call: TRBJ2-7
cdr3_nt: TGTGCCAGCAGCCCACGACAGGGTTCCTACAATGAGCAGTACTTC
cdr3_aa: CASSPRQGSYNEQYF

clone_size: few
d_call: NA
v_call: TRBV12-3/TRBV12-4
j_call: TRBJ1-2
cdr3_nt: TGTGCCAGCAGTGACCGGACAGAAGGCATAGGGGGCTACACCTTC
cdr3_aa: CASSDRTEGIGGYTF

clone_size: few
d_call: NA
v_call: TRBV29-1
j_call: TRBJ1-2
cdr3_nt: TGCAGCGTTAGAACAGAAACAAACTATGGCCACACCTTC
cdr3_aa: CSVRTETNYGHTF